What follows are 15 T cell receptor beta chains derived from one specimen sequenced in a study of blood T cell repertoires in COVID-19. Clones were sequenced by immunoSEQ multiplex PCR, and TCRdb holds only the in-frame ones, with some missing. The sample has around 150,000 clones, around nine tenths seen once. Sequenced sample: peripheral blood. The receptor set was obtained from a human donor in a cohort sampled during active COVID-19.

The chain couples TRBV6-1 to TRBJ1-4; D remains ambiguous. CDR1 is MNHNS and CDR2 is SASEGT in the germline V gene. V was clipped by 0 bases and J by 4 bases, with 9 bases between them. This CDR3 spans 15 amino acids. The CDR3 nucleotides are TGTGCCAGCAGTGAAGCGTGGCGGATTAATGAAAAACTGTTTTTT. It yields the protein CASSEAWRINEKLFF.

The rearrangement joins TRBV18 to TRBJ1-1; 11 bases are a match to TRBD1. The length of the CDR3 is 14 residues. The J segment lost 5 bases and the V segment lost 5 bases, leaving 4 bases of the junction unmatched. Looked up from germline, CDR1 is KGHSH and CDR2 is LQKENI. Written as DNA, the CDR3 is TGTGCCAGCTCAGGGACAGGGGGGCGGACTGAAGCTTTCTTT. Translating it yields CASSGTGGRTEAFF.

The chain carries TRBV30 and TRBJ1-1; TRBD1 aligns across 7 bases. The V segment lost 4 bases and the J segment 4 bases; nucleotides outside the gene matches: 9. This CDR3 contains 14 residues. Germline CDR1 and CDR2: GTSNPN and SVGIG (reference sequence). For the CDR3, the DNA is TGTGCCTGGAAAGTGGACAGGCGTCGCACTGAAGCTTTCTTT. Translation: CAWKVDRRRTEAFF.

The chain couples TRBV6-5 to TRBJ2-3; a possible D gene is TRBD1 (6 bases). The ends were cut back, 2 bases at V and 6 bases at J, with 15 bases in the middle. This CDR3 has 15 residues. The germline V gene encodes CDR1 MNHEY and CDR2 SVGAGI. The CDR3 reads CASSYEAGEFDTQYF. The CDR3 nucleotides are TGTGCCAGCAGTTACGAGGCAGGGGAGTTCGATACGCAGTATTTT.

This clone occurred a few times. The rearrangement links TRBV4-1 to TRBJ1-1, with TRBD1 identical over 7 bases. There are 15 residues in the CDR3. Germline CDR1 is MGHRA and CDR2 is YSYEKL. The ends lost 3 bases at V and 5 bases at J; junction bases unmatched: 9. CDR3 residues: CASSQVTGDRTEAFF. The CDR3 nucleotides read TGCGCCAGCAGCCAGGTCACAGGGGACCGGACTGAAGCTTTCTTT.

V usage is TRBV29-1 and J usage is TRBJ1-2; possible D gene TRBD1, 5 bases. Between the trimmed V and J ends, which lost 4 bases and 1 base, there was a span of 13 bases. Germline V gene sequence: CDR1 SQVTM, CDR2 ANQGSEA. This CDR3 comprises 14 residues. The CDR3 is CSVALDTDNYGYTF. For the CDR3, the DNA is TGCAGCGTTGCCTTGGACACCGATAACTATGGCTACACCTTC.

J is TRBJ2-1 and V is TRBV5-4, with 11 bases lining up with TRBD2. Unmatched junction bases numbered 7, after V lost 4 bases and J lost 10 bases. Germline CDR1 SGHNT, CDR2 YYREEE (reference sequence). The CDR3 has 14 amino acids. CDR3 coding DNA: TGTGCCAGCAGCCTTATTGGGACTAGCGGAGAGCAGTTCTTC. Its translation is CASSLIGTSGEQFF.

V gene TRBV30 combines with J gene TRBJ1-4; no clear D. The CDR3 totals 16 residues. V lost 0 bases to trimming and J lost 0 bases, with 11 bases between them. In germline, CDR1 is GTSNPN, CDR2 SVGIG (reference sequence). The CDR3 is CAWSVLARSTNEKLFF. The DNA for the CDR3 is TGTGCCTGGAGTGTCCTCGCTAGGTCAACTAATGAAAAACTGTTTTTT.

The chain joins TRBV7-8 to TRBJ1-4, with 7 bases matching TRBD1. The V gene's germline CDR1 is SGHVS and CDR2 FQNEAQ. This CDR3 is 16 amino acids long. Unmatched junction bases numbered 10, after V lost 1 base and J lost 8 bases. CDR3 sequence: CASSLVRRGDREKLFF. Here the CDR3 DNA reads TGTGCCAGCAGCTTAGTACGCAGGGGGGATCGGGAAAAACTGTTTTTT. Variable domain in full (rest from reference TRBV7-8 and TRBJ1-4): GAGVSQSPRYKVAKRGQDVALRCDPISGHVSLFWYQQALGQGPEFLTYFQNEAQLDKSGLPSDRFFAERPEGSVSTLKIQRTQQEDSAVYLCASSLVRRGDREKLFFGSGTQLSVL.

V gene TRBV2 combines with J gene TRBJ2-7; D possibly corresponds to TRBD2 (5 bases). Germline CDR1 reads SNHLY; CDR2 reads FYNNEI. V lost 3 bases and J lost 4, with 10 bases in between. The CDR3 covers 13 residues. The CDR3 sequence: CASSEYWEYEQYF. In nucleotides, the CDR3 is TGTGCCAGCAGTGAGTACTGGGAGTACGAGCAGTACTTC. The full variable domain, with the rest looked up from reference TRBV2 and TRBJ2-7, is EPEVTQTPSHQVTQMGQEVILRCVPISNHLYFYWYRQILGQKVEFLVSFYNNEISEKSEIFDDQFSVERPDGSNFTLKIRSTKLEDSAMYFCASSEYWEYEQYFGPGTRLTVT.

The rearrangement uses TRBV14 and TRBJ2-7; unclear D gene. In germline, CDR1 is SGHDN, CDR2 FVKESK. This CDR3 is built from 13 residues. V dropped 4 bases and J dropped 7 bases, with 14 bases sitting between them. CDR3 protein: CASSRLSRGEQYF. In nucleotides, the CDR3 is TGTGCCAGCAGCCGGTTATCACGAGGAGAGCAGTACTTC.

This clone was picked up one time. This rearrangement joins TRBV19 to TRBJ1-2; 10 bases line up with TRBD1. V shed 6 bases, J shed 7 bases, and the junction held 5 bases outside the gene matches. This CDR3 has 13 residues. Germline V gives CDR1 LNHDA, CDR2 SQIVND (reference sequence). The CDR3 DNA follows: TGTGCCAGTAGCAGCGACAGGGGGCTTGGCTACACCTTC. Protein product: CASSSDRGLGYTF.

The chain recombines TRBV19 with TRBJ2-7, with TRBD1 as a possible D gene (6 bases). The CDR3 sequence is 14 residues long. The germline V and J ends were trimmed by 5 bases and 6 bases, with 17 bases remaining between them. From germline, CDR1 is LNHDA and CDR2 SQIVND (reference sequence). CDR3 bases: TGTGCCAGTAGTGCTTACAGGGAACTGAGCGAGCAGTACTTC. This sequence encodes CASSAYRELSEQYF.

This clone is a singleton in its sample. The chain combines TRBV12-1 with TRBJ2-3; the table's D call, TRBD2, has no DNA check behind it. TRBV12-1 corresponds to a pseudogene. The CDR3 has 16 residues. CDR3 region: CASSSALAGGPDTQYF. CDR3 DNA: TGTGCCAGCAGCTCGGCACTAGCGGGGGGCCCCGATACGCAGTATTTT.

The chain has TRBV13 and TRBJ1-4; D possibly corresponds to TRBD1 (5 bases). Germline-derived CDR1 and CDR2 are PRHDT and FYEKMQ (reference sequence). Trimming removed 6 bases from V and 4 bases from J, with 15 bases in between. The CDR3 is 15 amino acids. CDR3 sequence: CASSIRRGGNEKLFF. CDR3 coding DNA: TGTGCCAGCAGTATCCGTCGGGGGGGTAATGAAAAACTGTTTTTT.